The 9 T cell receptor beta chains below were found in one sample sequenced in a study of monozygotic twins with inflammatory bowel disease. Reprocessing the 5' RACE reads, TCRdb reports a single entry for every CDR3 protein and omits DNA. Listed are around 450,000 distinct CDR3 sequences; 2% to 2.5% falls within the top ten. The material sequenced was blood. The receptors stem from a human donor with ulcerative colitis or Crohn's disease, or a healthy co-twin of an affected twin (not recorded which).

The CDR3 here is CASSLSGRGGPDTQYF. The chain combines TRBV28 with TRBJ2-3; with no DNA, the TCRdb D assignment of TRBD1 cannot be verified. Germline CDR1 MDHEN, CDR2 SYDVKM. CDR3 length: 16 residues.

The chain is built from TRBV4-1 and TRBJ2-5. Per the germline V gene, CDR1 is MGHRA and CDR2 is YSYEKL. CDR3 length: 15 residues. The CDR3 loop reads CASSQDRVYQETQYF.

The chain recombines TRBV4-1 with TRBJ2-3; TCRdb picks TRBD2, but there is no DNA to check that call. The CDR3 has 19 residues. Germline CDR1 MGHRA, CDR2 YSYEKL. The CDR3: CASSQHNGRGPRATDTQYF.

The CDR3 protein is CASSLVSSGGEQFF. This chain links TRBV5-4 with TRBJ2-1; the TRBD2 assignment by TCRdb is unverifiable without DNA. In germline, CDR1 is SGHNT, CDR2 YYREEE (reference sequence). The CDR3 runs to 14 residues.

This rearrangement joins TRBV6-9 to TRBJ1-4. The CDR3 runs to 14 residues. Germline V gene data show CDR1 as MNHGY and CDR2 as SVAAGI. The CDR3 sequence is CASNMGIGDEKLFF.

The chain combines TRBV27 with TRBJ2-2; TCRdb's D call of TRBD1 is untestable without DNA. CDR1 MNHEY and CDR2 SMNVEV come from the germline V gene (reference sequence). This CDR3 comprises 16 residues. The CDR3 sequence: CASSLWQGMNTGELFF.

V gene TRBV15 combines with J gene TRBJ2-1; TCRdb's D gene call, TRBD1, goes unchecked for lack of DNA. The CDR3 has 16 amino acids. Germline V gene lookup returns CDR1 LNHNV and CDR2 YYDKDF (reference sequence). CDR3: CATSRDRVGDYNEQFF.

The V gene is TRBV29-1, the J gene TRBJ1-1; there is no DNA to check the TCRdb D call of TRBD1. This CDR3 spans 11 amino acids. Germline V CDR1 and CDR2: SQVTM, ANQGSEA. The CDR3 protein is CSVSEGAEAFF.

V and J are TRBV7-9 and TRBJ2-5; TCRdb lists TRBD2, though no DNA is available to test this call. Germline values: CDR1 SEHNR, CDR2 FQNEAQ (reference sequence). The CDR3 length is 16 residues. The chain's CDR3 is CASSTLTSGEQETQYF.